This T cell receptor beta chain derives from a study of blood T cell repertoires in COVID-19. Generated by immunoSEQ multiplex PCR, the TCRdb table keeps only in-frame clones and is missing some. The sample holds roughly 230,000 clones; around four fifths are singletons and the top ten take 3.5% to 4.5%. The sequencing input was peripheral blood. The TCR sequence derives from a man over 45 with acute or convalescent COVID-19.

The CDR3 reads CAIGDRRGGGYGYTF. DNA for the CDR3: TGTGCCATCGGCGACCGTCGAGGAGGTGGTTATGGCTACACCTTC. The V gene is TRBV10-3, the J gene TRBJ1-2, with D unresolved. CDR1 is ENHRY, CDR2 SYGVKD, per germline. V dropped 8 bases and J dropped 5 bases, with 21 bases sitting between them. This CDR3 region has 15 residues.